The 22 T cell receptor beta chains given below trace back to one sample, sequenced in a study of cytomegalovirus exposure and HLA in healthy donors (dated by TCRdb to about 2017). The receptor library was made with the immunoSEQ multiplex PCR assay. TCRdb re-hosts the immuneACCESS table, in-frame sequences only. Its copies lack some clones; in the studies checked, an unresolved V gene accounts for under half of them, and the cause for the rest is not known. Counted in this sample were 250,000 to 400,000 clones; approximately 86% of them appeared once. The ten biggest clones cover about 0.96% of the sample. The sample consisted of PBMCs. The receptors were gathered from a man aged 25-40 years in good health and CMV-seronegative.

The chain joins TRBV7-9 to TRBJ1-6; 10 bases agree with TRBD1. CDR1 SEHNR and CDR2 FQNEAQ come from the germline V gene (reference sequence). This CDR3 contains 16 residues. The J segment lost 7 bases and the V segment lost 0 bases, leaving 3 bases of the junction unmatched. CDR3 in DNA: TGTGCCAGCAGCTTAGCGAGGGACAGGGGAAATTCACCCCTCCACTTT. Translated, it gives CASSLARDRGNSPLHF.

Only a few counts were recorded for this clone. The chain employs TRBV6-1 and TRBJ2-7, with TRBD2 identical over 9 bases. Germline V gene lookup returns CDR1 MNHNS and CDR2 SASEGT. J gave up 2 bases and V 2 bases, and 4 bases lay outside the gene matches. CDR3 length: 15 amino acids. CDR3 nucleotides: TGTGCCAGCAGTGAAACTAGCGGGCGTCCCTACGAGCAGTACTTC. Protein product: CASSETSGRPYEQYF.

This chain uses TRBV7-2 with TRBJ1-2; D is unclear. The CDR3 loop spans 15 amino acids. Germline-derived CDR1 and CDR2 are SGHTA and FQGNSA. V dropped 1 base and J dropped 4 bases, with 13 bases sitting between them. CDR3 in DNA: TGTGCCAGCAGCTTAGATTCTGGCTCCCCCTATGGCTACACCTTC. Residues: CASSLDSGSPYGYTF.

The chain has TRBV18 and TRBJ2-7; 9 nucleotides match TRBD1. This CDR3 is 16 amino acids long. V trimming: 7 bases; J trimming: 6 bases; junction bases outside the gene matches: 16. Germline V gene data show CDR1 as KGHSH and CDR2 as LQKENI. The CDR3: CASLQGPRQGVGEQYF. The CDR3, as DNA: TGTGCCAGCTTGCAGGGACCTAGACAGGGGGTAGGCGAGCAGTACTTC.

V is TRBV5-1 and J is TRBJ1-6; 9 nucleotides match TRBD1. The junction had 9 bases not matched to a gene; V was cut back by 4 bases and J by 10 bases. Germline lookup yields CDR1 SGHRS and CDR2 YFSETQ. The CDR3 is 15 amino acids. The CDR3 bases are TGCGCCAGCAGCACGGACAGGGGCGCGGGATCACCCCTCCACTTT. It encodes CASSTDRGAGSPLHF.

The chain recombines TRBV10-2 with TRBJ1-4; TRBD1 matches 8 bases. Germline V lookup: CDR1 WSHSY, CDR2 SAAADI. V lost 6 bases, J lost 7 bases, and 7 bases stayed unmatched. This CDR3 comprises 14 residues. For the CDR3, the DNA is TGCGCCAGCAGCCCCGCAGGGGGCCTTGAAAAACTGTTTTTT. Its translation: CASSPAGGLEKLFF.

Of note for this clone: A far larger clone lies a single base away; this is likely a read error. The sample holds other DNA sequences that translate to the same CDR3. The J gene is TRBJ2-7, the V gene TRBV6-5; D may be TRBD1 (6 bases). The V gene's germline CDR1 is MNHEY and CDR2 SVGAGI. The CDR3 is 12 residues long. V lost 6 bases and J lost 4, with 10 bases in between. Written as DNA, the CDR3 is TGTGCCAGCAGCCGTACAGGGTACGAGCAGTACTTC. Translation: CASSRTGYEQYF.

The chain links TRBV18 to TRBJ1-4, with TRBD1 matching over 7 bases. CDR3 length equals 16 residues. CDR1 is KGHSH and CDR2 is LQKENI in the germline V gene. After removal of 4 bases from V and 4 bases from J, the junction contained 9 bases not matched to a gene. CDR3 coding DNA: TGTGCCAGCTCACTTACCGGGGACAGTGTTAATGAAAAACTGTTTTTT. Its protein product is CASSLTGDSVNEKLFF.

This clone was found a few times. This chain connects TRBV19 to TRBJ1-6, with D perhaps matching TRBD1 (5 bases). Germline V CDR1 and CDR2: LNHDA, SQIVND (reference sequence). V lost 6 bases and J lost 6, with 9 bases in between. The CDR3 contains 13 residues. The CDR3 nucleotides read TGTGCCAGTAGAAGGCAGGGTAATTCACCCCTCCACTTT. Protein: CASRRQGNSPLHF.

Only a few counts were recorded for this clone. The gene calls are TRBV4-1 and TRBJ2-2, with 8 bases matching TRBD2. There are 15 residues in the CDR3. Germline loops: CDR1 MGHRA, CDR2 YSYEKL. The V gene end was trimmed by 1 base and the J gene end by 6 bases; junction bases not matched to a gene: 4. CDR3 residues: CASSQVSGGSGELFF. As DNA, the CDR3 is TGCGCCAGCAGCCAAGTGAGCGGGGGATCCGGGGAGCTGTTTTTT.

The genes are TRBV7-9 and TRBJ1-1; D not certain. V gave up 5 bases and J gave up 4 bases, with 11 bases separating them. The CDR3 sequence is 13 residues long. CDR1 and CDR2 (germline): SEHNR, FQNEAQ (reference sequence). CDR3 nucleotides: TGTGCCAGCAGCCTCCTAGGCCTCACTGAAGCTTTCTTT. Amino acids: CASSLLGLTEAFF.

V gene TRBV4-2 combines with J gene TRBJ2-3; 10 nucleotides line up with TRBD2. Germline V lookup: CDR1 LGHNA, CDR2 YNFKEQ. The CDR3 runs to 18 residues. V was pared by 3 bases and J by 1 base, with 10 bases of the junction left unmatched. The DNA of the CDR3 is TGTGCCAGCAGCCAGCGGAGCGGGGGGGTTGAGGGCACAGATACGCAGTATTTT. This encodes CASSQRSGGVEGTDTQYF.

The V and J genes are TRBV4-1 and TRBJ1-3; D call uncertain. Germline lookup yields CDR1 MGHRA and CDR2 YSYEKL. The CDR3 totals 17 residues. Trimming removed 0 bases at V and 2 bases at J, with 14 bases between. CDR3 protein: CASSQEWVRIAGNTIYF. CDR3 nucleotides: TGCGCCAGCAGCCAAGAATGGGTCAGGATAGCTGGAAACACCATATATTTT.

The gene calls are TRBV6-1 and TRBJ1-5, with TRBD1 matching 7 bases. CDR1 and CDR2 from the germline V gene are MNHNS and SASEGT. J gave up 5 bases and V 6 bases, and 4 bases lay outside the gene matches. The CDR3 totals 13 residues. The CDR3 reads CASSGQDHQPQHF. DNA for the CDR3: TGTGCCAGCAGCGGACAGGACCATCAGCCCCAGCATTTT.

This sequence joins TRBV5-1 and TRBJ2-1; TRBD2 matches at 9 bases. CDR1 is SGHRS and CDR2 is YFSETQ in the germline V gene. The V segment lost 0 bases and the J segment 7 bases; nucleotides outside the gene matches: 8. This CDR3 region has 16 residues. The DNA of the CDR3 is TGCGCCAGCAGCTTGGGAGGCGGGGGGGCGTCGAATGAGCAGTTCTTC. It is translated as CASSLGGGGASNEQFF. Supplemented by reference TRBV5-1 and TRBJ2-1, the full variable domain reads KAGVTQTPRYLIKTRGQQVTLSCSPISGHRSVSWYQQTPGQGLQFLFEYFSETQRNKGNFPGRFSGRQFSNSRSEMNVSTLELGDSALYLCASSLGGGGASNEQFFGPGTRLTVL.

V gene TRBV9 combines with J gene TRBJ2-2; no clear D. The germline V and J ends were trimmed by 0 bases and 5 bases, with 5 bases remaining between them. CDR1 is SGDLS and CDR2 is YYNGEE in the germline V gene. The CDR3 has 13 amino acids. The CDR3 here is CASSVDRTGELFF. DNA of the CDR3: TGTGCCAGCAGCGTAGACAGAACCGGGGAGCTGTTTTTT.

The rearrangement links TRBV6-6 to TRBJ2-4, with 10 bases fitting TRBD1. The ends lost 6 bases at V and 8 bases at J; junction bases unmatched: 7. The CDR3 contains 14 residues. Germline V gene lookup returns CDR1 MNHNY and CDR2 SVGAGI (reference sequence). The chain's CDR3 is CASSRQGAGDIQYF. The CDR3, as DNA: TGTGCCAGCAGCAGACAGGGGGCAGGAGACATTCAGTACTTC.

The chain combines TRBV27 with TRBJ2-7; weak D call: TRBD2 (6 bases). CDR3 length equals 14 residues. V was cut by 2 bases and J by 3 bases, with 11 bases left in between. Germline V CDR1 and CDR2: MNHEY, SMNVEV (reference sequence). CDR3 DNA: TGTGCCAGCAGTTTACGGGGGTTGGGCTACGAGCAGTACTTC. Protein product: CASSLRGLGYEQYF.

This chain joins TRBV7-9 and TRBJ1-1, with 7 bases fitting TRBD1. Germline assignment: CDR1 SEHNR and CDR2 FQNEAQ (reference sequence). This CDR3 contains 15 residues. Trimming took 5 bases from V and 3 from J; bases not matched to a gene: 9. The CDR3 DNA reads TGTGCCAGCAGCCTCCGACAGGGTATCGACACTGAAGCTTTCTTT. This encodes CASSLRQGIDTEAFF.

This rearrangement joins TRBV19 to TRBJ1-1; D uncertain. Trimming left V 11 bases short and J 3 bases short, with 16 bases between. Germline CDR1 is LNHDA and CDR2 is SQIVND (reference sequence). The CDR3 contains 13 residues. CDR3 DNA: TGTGCCGGATCAAGGAGCATGGACACTGAAGCTTTCTTT. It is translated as CAGSRSMDTEAFF.

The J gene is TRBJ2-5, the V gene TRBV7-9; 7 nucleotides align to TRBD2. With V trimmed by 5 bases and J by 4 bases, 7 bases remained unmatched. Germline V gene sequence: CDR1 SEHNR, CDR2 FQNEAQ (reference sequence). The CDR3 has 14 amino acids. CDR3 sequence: CASSRVWGGETQYF. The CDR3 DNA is TGTGCCAGCAGCAGAGTTTGGGGGGGAGAGACCCAGTACTTC. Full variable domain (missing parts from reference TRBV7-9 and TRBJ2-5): DTGVSQNPRHKITKRGQNVTFRCDPISEHNRLYWYRQTLGQGPEFLTYFQNEAQLEKSRLLSDRFSAERPKGSFSTLEIQRTEQGDSAMYLCASSRVWGGETQYFGPGTRLLVL.

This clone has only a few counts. The CDR3 bases are TGTGCCAGCAGTTACTATGGGACAGGGCCCTACGAGCAGTACTTC. Its protein product is CASSYYGTGPYEQYF. The chain employs TRBV6-5 and TRBJ2-7; the match to TRBD1 covers 9 bases. This CDR3 comprises 15 residues. Germline assignment: CDR1 MNHEY and CDR2 SVGAGI. V lost 1 base and J lost 2; bases outside the gene matches: 3.